These T cell receptor beta chains were read from a single sample in a study of type 1 regulatory T cells. These receptors are not linked to any known antigen. MiXCR, run by TCRdb on the reads, gives a single entry per CDR3 protein. This table has more than 50,000 distinct CDR3 sequences, 62% appearing once. Sequenced sample: cultured non-Tr1 T cells, either the whole culture or a sorted T cell fraction (not recorded which). These receptors originate from a human donor in good health. Both conserved end residues are part of each CDR3. A D gene is named only where the DNA matches it firmly. Where a row states a size, it is once, few, many or the class of an expanded clone; other rows omit it.

v_gene: TRBV10-3
abundance: -
d_gene: TRBD1
j_gene: TRBJ2-6
CDR3aa: CATRDFSGQGDFSGANVLTF
CDR3nt: TGTGCCACCAGAGACTTTTCGGGACAGGGGGATTTCTCTGGGGCCAACGTCCTGACTTTC

v_gene: TRBV29-1
abundance: -
d_gene: TRBD2
j_gene: TRBJ2-3
CDR3aa: CSGEGTSISDTQYF
CDR3nt: TGCAGCGGGGAAGGGACTAGTATATCAGATACGCAGTATTTT

v_gene: TRBV6-2/TRBV6-3
abundance: -
d_gene: -
j_gene: TRBJ2-3
CDR3aa: CASSFREPLTDTQYF
CDR3nt: TGTGCCAGCAGTTTCCGGGAGCCCCTCACAGATACGCAGTATTTT

v_gene: TRBV20-1
abundance: -
d_gene: -
j_gene: TRBJ1-2
CDR3aa: CSARDTMDGFGGYTF
CDR3nt: TGCAGTGCTAGAGATACGATGGACGGCTTCGGGGGCTACACCTTC

v_gene: TRBV5-1
abundance: once
d_gene: TRBD1
j_gene: TRBJ1-2
CDR3aa: CASSSRQGANYGYTF
CDR3nt: TGCGCCAGCAGCTCCCGACAGGGGGCAAACTATGGCTACACCTTC

v_gene: TRBV6-2/TRBV6-3
abundance: -
d_gene: -
j_gene: TRBJ2-7
CDR3aa: CAGRSDSYEQYF
CDR3nt: TGTGCCGGCCGTTCCGACTCCTACGAGCAGTACTTC

v_gene: TRBV5-1
abundance: -
d_gene: TRBD2
j_gene: TRBJ2-3
CDR3aa: CASSLAGLAATDTQYF
CDR3nt: TGCGCCAGCAGCTTGGCGGGACTAGCGGCCACAGATACGCAGTATTTT

v_gene: TRBV5-1
abundance: -
d_gene: -
j_gene: TRBJ2-2
CDR3aa: CASRVQKDTGELFF
CDR3nt: TGCGCCAGCAGGGTACAGAAAGACACCGGGGAGCTGTTTTTT

v_gene: TRBV5-6
abundance: -
d_gene: TRBD1
j_gene: TRBJ2-7
CDR3aa: CASSSLTGLYEQYF
CDR3nt: TGTGCCAGCAGCTCATTGACAGGGTTGTACGAGCAGTACTTC

v_gene: TRBV7-7
abundance: -
d_gene: TRBD1
j_gene: TRBJ2-5
CDR3aa: CASSLTGAAPETQYF
CDR3nt: TGTGCCAGCAGCTTAACAGGGGCCGCCCCAGAGACCCAGTACTTC

v_gene: TRBV5-1
abundance: -
d_gene: TRBD2
j_gene: TRBJ2-3
CDR3aa: CASSLTTSGRPTDTQYF
CDR3nt: TGCGCCAGCAGCTTGACGACTAGCGGGAGACCAACAGATACGCAGTATTTT

v_gene: TRBV20-1
abundance: -
d_gene: -
j_gene: TRBJ1-2
CDR3aa: CSARDVTASLYGYTF
CDR3nt: TGCAGTGCTAGAGATGTGACGGCTAGTCTCTATGGCTACACCTTC

v_gene: TRBV29-1
abundance: -
d_gene: -
j_gene: TRBJ2-1
CDR3aa: CSVVSAVTYNEQFF
CDR3nt: TGCAGCGTTGTGTCAGCGGTGACTTACAATGAGCAGTTCTTC

v_gene: TRBV2
abundance: few
d_gene: -
j_gene: TRBJ1-6
CDR3aa: CASSEHNSPLHF
CDR3nt: TGTGCCAGCAGTGAACATAATTCACCCCTCCACTTT